The clone carrying this TCR beta chain was counted ten times or more. As yet, its antigen is unknown. CDR3 length equals 15 residues. The germline gives CDR1 SGHTA, CDR2 FQGTGA. The V end was cut by 5 bases, the J end by 2 bases, with 15 bases between. The sample is drawn from a study of T cell repertoires in cytomegalovirus infection. TCRdb itself ran the reads through MiXCR, one entry per CDR3 protein. The sample has about 68,000 distinct CDR3 sequences, approximately 22% seen once; the top ten hold almost 80%. This clonotype originated in a human donor in good health (CMV status not recorded). Some clones in this sample may be carry-over from other donors' samples. The material sequenced was PBMCs, sequenced either directly or after in vitro stimulation (not recorded which). This chain uses TRBV7-3 with TRBJ2-5; weak D call: TRBD1 (6 bases). CDR3 region: CASSETGTTQETQYF. CDR3 nucleotide sequence: TGTGCCAGCAGCGAAACCGGGACAACTCAAGAGACCCAGTACTTC.